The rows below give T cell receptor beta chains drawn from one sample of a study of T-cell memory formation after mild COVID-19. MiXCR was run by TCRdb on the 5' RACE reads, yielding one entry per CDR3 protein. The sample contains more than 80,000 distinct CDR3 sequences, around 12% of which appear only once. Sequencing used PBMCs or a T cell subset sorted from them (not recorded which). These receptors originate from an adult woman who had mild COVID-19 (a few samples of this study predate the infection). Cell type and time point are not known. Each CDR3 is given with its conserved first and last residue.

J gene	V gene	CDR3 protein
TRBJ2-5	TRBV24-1	CATSGGQETQYF
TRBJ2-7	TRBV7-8	CASSLETSIYEQYF
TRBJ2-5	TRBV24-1	CAPGRGWAETQYF
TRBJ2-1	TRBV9	CASSVDGGYNNEQFF
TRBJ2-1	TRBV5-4	CASSPPGLRYNEQFF
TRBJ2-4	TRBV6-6	CASSYSWRENIQYF
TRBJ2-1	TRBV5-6	CASSLVPGNEQFF
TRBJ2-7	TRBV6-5	CASSYSGPNNEQYF
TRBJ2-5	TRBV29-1	CSVEERTKETQYF
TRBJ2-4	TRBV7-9	CASSLRTSGSPKNIQYF
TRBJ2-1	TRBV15	CATSGSRDRGDNEQFF
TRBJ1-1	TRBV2	CASIGEDRGGTEAFF
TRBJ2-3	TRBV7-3	CASSLTQGAADTQYF
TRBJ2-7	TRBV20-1	CSARPFGTGYYEQYF
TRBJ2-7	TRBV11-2	CASSFTQGAYEQYF
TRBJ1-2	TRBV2	CARSRGGDYGYTF
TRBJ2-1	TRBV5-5	CASSRTSGTEQFF
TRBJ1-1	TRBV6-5	CASSYSTTGRGTEAFF
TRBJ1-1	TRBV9	CASSVESGHAGYTEAFF
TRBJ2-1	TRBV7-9	CASSSTGQSYNEQFF
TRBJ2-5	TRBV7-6	CASSLLAGQETQYF
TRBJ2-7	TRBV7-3	CASSLGGKGYEQYF
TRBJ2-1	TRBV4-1	CASSQDRLLDEQFF
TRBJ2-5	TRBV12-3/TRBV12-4	CASSPEQQETQYF
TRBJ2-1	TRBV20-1	CSARDLAGDEQFF
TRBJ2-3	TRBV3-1	CASSQEWEETDTQYF
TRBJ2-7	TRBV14	CASSQDLGAKGDEQYF
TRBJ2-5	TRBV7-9	CASSLAYQETQYF
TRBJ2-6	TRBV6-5	CASSYSTYGANVLTF